In its sample, the clone carrying this T cell receptor beta chain was seen many times. As yet, its antigen is unknown. V lost 0 bases, J lost 4 bases, and 2 bases stayed unmatched. The CDR3 contains 14 residues. The germline V gene encodes CDR1 SGHRS and CDR2 YFSETQ. The data are from a study of early T cells in non-severe SARS-CoV-2 infection. Study-wide findings and caveats: Private and CD4 specificities were missed by VDJdb matching, skewed to anti-spike CD8.

Each CDR3 protein is one row after TCRdb ran MiXCR on the 5' RACE reads. This repertoire shows some 50,000 distinct CDR3 sequences, around 6% found once; its top ten account for 4.5%. The sequence was obtained from an adult who was a healthcare worker with PCR-confirmed SARS-CoV-2 infection or an uninfected control (not recorded which). The gene calls are TRBV5-1 and TRBJ1-2; TRBD1 agrees at 8 bases. The source material was whole blood. The CDR3 loop is CASSLEQGAYGYTF. DNA of the CDR3: TGCGCCAGCAGCTTGGAGCAGGGGGCCTATGGCTACACCTTC.